The clone carrying this T cell receptor (beta chain) was seen repeatedly, ten times or more. These data come from a study of spatial heterogeneity in lung cancer. Whole-study context: Each time, sequencing found more beta-chain sequences than alpha-chain sequences.

TCRdb independently ran MiXCR on the 5' RACE reads; one entry per CDR3 protein. The sample has over 10,000 distinct CDR3 sequences, 3.5% to 4% seen once. Time point meaning: sample taken at primary tumor resection. Samples were obtained from around 73 donors, all untreated early-stage non-small cell lung cancer patients. Researchers sequenced whole RNA taken from tumor, nontumor lung or frozen PBMC without sorting. Germline lookup yields CDR1 SGHVS and CDR2 FQNEAQ. The V gene lost 1 base and the J gene lost 0 bases, with 7 bases spanning the gap. The CDR3 has 14 amino acids. This rearrangement joins TRBV7-8 to TRBJ2-7; D remains ambiguous. The receptor's source is a male donor with early-stage non-small cell lung cancer. Sequences were derived from PBMCs, sampled at surgery. The CDR3 protein is CASSLVMVSYEQYF. CDR3 nucleotide sequence: TGTGCCAGCAGCTTAGTTATGGTCTCCTACGAGCAGTACTTC. The full variable domain, completed using reference TRBV7-8 and TRBJ2-7, is GAGVSQSPRYKVAKRGQDVALRCDPISGHVSLFWYQQALGQGPEFLTYFQNEAQLDKSGLPSDRFFAERPEGSVSTLKIQRTQQEDSAVYLCASSLVMVSYEQYFGPGTRLTVT.